This T cell receptor (beta chain) was sequenced during a study of cytomegalovirus exposure and HLA in healthy donors. Looking at the study overall: Ancestry clustering placed 70% to 90% of approximately 370 genotyped donors in the Caucasian-associated cluster. Study-wide results and limits: Researchers reported from a later analysis that most CMV-associated TCR beta chains appeared HLA-restricted. An Asian-associated ancestry cluster reportedly showed fewer N-insertions than the approximately 660-donor mean in a later analysis.

PCR primers comprised 60 Vbeta and 13 Jbeta primers. Measured with immunoSEQ multiplex PCR; TCRdb has only the in-frame clones, and not every one. The data hold 150,000 or so clones, with 80% observed a single time. Healthy bone marrow donors made up the donors. For this clone: Its target is not known.

This TCR was sampled from a woman aged 40 to 50 in good health and CMV-seronegative. What was sequenced was PBMCs.

The DNA of the CDR3 is TGTGCCAGCACGGAGGGGGGGTACAATGAGCAGTTCTTC. The encoded protein is CASTEGGYNEQFF. The chain joins TRBV11-2 to TRBJ2-1; TRBD2 is a possible D gene (7 bases). Trimming took 7 bases from V and 4 from J, leaving 11 bases between them. This CDR3 region has 13 residues. Per germline, CDR1 SGHAT and CDR2 FQNNGV.